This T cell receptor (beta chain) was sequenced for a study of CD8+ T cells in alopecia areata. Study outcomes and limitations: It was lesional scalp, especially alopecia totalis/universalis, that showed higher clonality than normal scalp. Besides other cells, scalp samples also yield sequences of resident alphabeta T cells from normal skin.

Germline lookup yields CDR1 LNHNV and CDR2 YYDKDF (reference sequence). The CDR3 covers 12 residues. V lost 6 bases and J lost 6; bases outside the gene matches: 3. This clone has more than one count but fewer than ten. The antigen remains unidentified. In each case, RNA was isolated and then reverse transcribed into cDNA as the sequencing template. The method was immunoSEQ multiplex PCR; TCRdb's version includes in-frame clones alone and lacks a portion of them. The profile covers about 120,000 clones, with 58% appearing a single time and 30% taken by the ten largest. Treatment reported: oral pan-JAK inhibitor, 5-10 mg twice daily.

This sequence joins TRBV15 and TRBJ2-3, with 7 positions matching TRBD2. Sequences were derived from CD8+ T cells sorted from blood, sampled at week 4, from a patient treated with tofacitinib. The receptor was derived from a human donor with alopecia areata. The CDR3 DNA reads TGTGCCACCAGGGGAGGGAGTGATACGCAGTATTTT. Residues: CATRGGSDTQYF.